By proportion, the clone carrying this T cell receptor beta chain is medium-sized (0.01 to 0.1%). Bulk tumor gDNA, 450 to 650 ng per sample, served as the TCR template. Several biopsies were collected from each primary tumor during surgery. They were spaced as far apart as possible within the tumor mass. Enrolled individuals presented with untreated, newly diagnosed non-small cell lung cancer and received curative surgery. TCR beta CDR3 regions came from multiplex PCR with 32 forward V and 13 reverse J primers. TCRdb re-analysed the multiplex PCR reads in MiXCR, keeping a single row per CDR3 protein. Of 10,000 to 15,000 distinct CDR3 sequences listed, 20% to 25% were seen once; the top ten hold about an eighth. The CDR3 has 13 residues. Trimming removed 10 bases from V and 7 bases from J; junction bases left unmatched: 7. The data were obtained in a study of immune heterogeneity within non-small cell lung tumors.

Sequencing used lung tumor tissue. The origin of this receptor is a man aged 50-60 years with non-small cell lung cancer. The rearrangement links TRBV12-3 or TRBV12-4 to TRBJ2-1; 10 nucleotides align to TRBD2. The chain's CDR3 is CATSSGSLNEQFF. The CDR3 DNA reads TGTGCCACCTCTAGCGGGAGTTTGAATGAGCAGTTCTTC.